This T cell receptor beta chain was sequenced during a study of cytomegalovirus exposure and HLA in healthy donors. The table came from immunoSEQ multiplex PCR; TCRdb's copy has only in-frame clones and leaves some out. This sample has 89,000 or so clones, with 85% to 95% found just once. Looked up from germline, CDR1 is SGHRS and CDR2 is YFSETQ. V was clipped by 0 bases and J by 3 bases, with 9 bases between them. The CDR3 consists of 14 residues. This receptor was taken from a woman aged 25 to 39 in good health and CMV-seropositive. The chain joins TRBV5-1 to TRBJ2-5; tentatively, D is TRBD1 (5 bases). The sequenced sample consisted of PBMCs. The CDR3 coding sequence is TGCGCCAGCAGCTTGGAAACAGGAGAAGAGACCCAGTACTTC. This encodes CASSLETGEETQYF.